Following are 16 T cell receptor beta chains from one sample sequenced in a study of T cells in Graves' hyperthyroidism and ophthalmopathy. Regions amplified from RNA transcripts were the TCR beta CDR3 regions. HTBI primers were used for first-round RT-PCR of the TCR CDR3. Via MiXCR, TCRdb re-called the multiplex PCR reads, giving one row per CDR3 protein. The sample carries some 760,000 distinct CDR3 sequences, around 13% recorded once. What was sequenced was blood. These receptors were collected from a woman aged 18-35 years with Graves' hyperthyroidism.

Comments on this clonotype: This may arise from a read error, as a much more abundant clone is one base away. The rearrangement joins TRBV7-2 to TRBJ2-1, with 10 bases matching TRBD2. The last part of the DNA fits TRBJ2-7 better; the J call may be wrong. Germline lookup yields CDR1 SGHTA and CDR2 FQGNSA. The CDR3 length is 17 residues. CDR3 in DNA: TGTGCCAGCAGCTTAGTTCCACCCAGGACTAGCGGCAATGAGCAGTACTTC. Translation: CASSLVPPRTSGNEQYF.

This clonotype came up many times. In DNA form, the CDR3 reads TGTGCCAGCAGTTCCCCGCGGAGCGGGAGGGCCCGGTACAATGAGCAGTTCTTC. It yields the protein CASSSPRSGRARYNEQFF. The chain recombines TRBV11-2 with TRBJ2-1; 10 bases match TRBD2. This CDR3 has 18 residues. Germline V gene sequence: CDR1 SGHAT, CDR2 FQNNGV. V lost 6 bases to trimming and J lost 4 bases; unmatched junction nucleotides: 15.

The chain has TRBV4-1 and TRBJ1-2, with D uncertain. This CDR3 region has 13 residues. Trimming shortened V by 0 bases and J by 6 bases, and 8 bases separated the two germline ends. CDR1 is MGHRA, CDR2 YSYEKL, per germline. The CDR3 loop is CASSQEPLNGYTF. CDR3 bases: TGCGCCAGCAGCCAAGAACCCCTTAATGGCTACACCTTC.

The chain is built from TRBV5-6 and TRBJ1-6; D call uncertain. This CDR3 region has 16 residues. V dropped 1 base and J dropped 3 bases, with 11 bases sitting between them. Germline V CDR1 and CDR2: SGHDT, YYEEEE. CDR3 nucleotides: TGTGCCAGCAGCTTGAGCGGGGTCCGCTATAATTCACCCCTCCACTTT. Translated: CASSLSGVRYNSPLHF. Full variable domain (remainder filled in from reference TRBV5-6 and TRBJ1-6): DAGVTQSPTHLIKTRGQQVTLRCSPKSGHDTVSWYQQALGQGPQFIFQYYEEEERQRGNFPDRFSGHQFPNYSSELNVNALLLGDSALYLCASSLSGVRYNSPLHFGNGTRLTVT.

This clonotype has a handful of counts. The chain carries TRBV2 and TRBJ2-1; D gene uncertain. This CDR3 comprises 16 residues. The V end lost 1 base, the J end lost 4 bases, and 14 bases lay between the germline ends. The germline gives CDR1 SNHLY, CDR2 FYNNEI. The CDR3 sequence: CASSEGAGPPYNEQFF. The CDR3 coding sequence is TGTGCCAGCAGTGAAGGGGCAGGACCCCCTTACAATGAGCAGTTCTTC. The variable domain in full, with the rest retrieved from reference TRBV2 and TRBJ2-1, is EPEVTQTPSHQVTQMGQEVILRCVPISNHLYFYWYRQILGQKVEFLVSFYNNEISEKSEIFDDQFSVERPDGSNFTLKIRSTKLEDSAMYFCASSEGAGPPYNEQFFGPGTRLTVL.

This clonotype was found many times. V and J are TRBV7-9 and TRBJ2-1, with D perhaps TRBD1 or TRBD2 (5 bases each). The V gene's germline CDR1 is SEHNR and CDR2 FQNEAQ (reference sequence). Trimming left V 3 bases short and J 9 bases short, with 6 bases between. CDR3 length: 11 residues. CDR3 nucleotide sequence: TGTGCCAGCAGCTTTGGGACTGAGCAGTTCTTC. Translation: CASSFGTEQFF.

For this clonotype: Germline and junction disagree at one end, which may indicate a read error. This chain links TRBV29-1 with TRBJ2-5, with TRBD1 matching over 8 bases. Germline-derived CDR1 and CDR2 are SQVTM and ANQGSEA. The CDR3 sequence is 12 residues long. Written as DNA, the CDR3 is TGCAGCGTAGAAGACAGGGGAGAGACCCAGTACTTC. Translated: CSVEDRGETQYF.

This clonotype was observed a few times. The chain employs TRBV28 and TRBJ2-1; 7 nucleotides align to TRBD2. The length of the CDR3 is 15 residues. The ends lost 1 base at V and 2 bases at J; junction bases unmatched: 2. CDR1 and CDR2 (germline): MDHEN, SYDVKM. CDR3 region: CASSLSSGTYNEQFF. The DNA for the CDR3 is TGTGCCAGCAGTTTATCCAGCGGGACCTACAATGAGCAGTTCTTC.

This clonotype appeared a few times. This rearrangement joins TRBV29-1 to TRBJ2-5; D is unclear. V lost 1 base and J lost 5, with 14 bases in between. Germline V gene lookup returns CDR1 SQVTM and CDR2 ANQGSEA. The CDR3 is 14 residues long. CDR3 region: CSVEGPTPGETQYF. CDR3 in DNA: TGCAGCGTTGAAGGTCCTACACCCGGGGAGACCCAGTACTTC.

The V gene is TRBV6-2 or TRBV6-3, the J gene TRBJ2-1; TRBD1 aligns across 10 bases. CDR1 is MNHEY and CDR2 is SVGEGT in the germline V gene. This CDR3 has 17 residues. Trimming took 2 bases from V and 6 from J; bases not matched to a gene: 10. As DNA, the CDR3 is TGTGCCAGCAGTTACCCAAACAGGGACAGGGGAGGCAATGAGCAGTTCTTC. This codes for CASSYPNRDRGGNEQFF.

This clonotype was detected only a few times. The CDR3 region is CASSPEAPLFHEQFF. CDR3 in DNA: TGTGCCAGCAGTCCGGAGGCCCCATTATTTCATGAGCAGTTCTTC. The J gene is TRBJ2-1, the V gene TRBV12-3 or TRBV12-4; tentative D call: TRBD2 (5 bases). Trimming removed 5 bases at V and 8 bases at J, with 19 bases between. The CDR3 runs to 15 residues.

This clonotype was detected many times. The chain employs TRBV7-9 and TRBJ2-5, with a weak D call TRBD1 (6 bases). The V end lost 3 bases, the J end lost 4 bases, and 18 bases lay between the germline ends. Germline lookup yields CDR1 SEHNR and CDR2 FQNEAQ (reference sequence). The CDR3 is 16 amino acids. DNA for the CDR3: TGTGCCAGCAGCTTCTTTCGACAGGCCGCGAGAGAGACCCAGTACTTC. As protein: CASSFFRQAARETQYF.

This clonotype has a handful of counts. V and J are TRBV5-8 and TRBJ2-1; D not certain. The length of the CDR3 is 13 residues. Trimming took off 4 bases at V and 8 bases at J, with 13 bases between the two ends. The germline gives CDR1 SGHTS, CDR2 YDEGEE. The DNA of the CDR3 is TGTGCCAGCAGCCCAAGGATGCGAGATGAGCAGTTCTTC. Residues: CASSPRMRDEQFF.

Many counts were recorded for this clonotype. The chain recombines TRBV7-9 with TRBJ1-4, with TRBD1 as a possible D gene (6 bases). The CDR3 contains 15 residues. V lost 5 bases and J 6 bases, leaving 16 bases between the germline ends. Per germline, CDR1 SEHNR and CDR2 FQNEAQ (reference sequence). The CDR3 sequence: CASSLRSEGDEKLFF. In nucleotides, the CDR3 is TGTGCCAGCAGCCTCAGGTCAGAGGGGGATGAAAAACTGTTTTTT. The variable domain in full, completed from reference TRBV7-9 and TRBJ1-4, reads DTGVSQNPRHKITKRGQNVTFRCDPISEHNRLYWYRQTLGQGPEFLTYFQNEAQLEKSRLLSDRFSAERPKGSFSTLEIQRTEQGDSAMYLCASSLRSEGDEKLFFGSGTQLSVL.

CDR3 residues: CASSSTGVGQPQHF. CDR3 coding DNA: TGTGCCAGCAGCTCCACAGGGGTTGGTCAGCCCCAGCATTTT. J is TRBJ1-5 and V is TRBV7-9; 7 nucleotides match TRBD1. Germline lookup yields CDR1 SEHNR and CDR2 FQNEAQ (reference sequence). V was clipped by 4 bases and J by 6 bases; unmatched bases: 6. The CDR3 runs 14 residues.

This clonotype occurred a few times. The chain combines TRBV11-2 with TRBJ2-7; 16 bases match TRBD2. Germline CDR1 reads SGHAT; CDR2 reads FQNNGV. V gave up 0 bases and J gave up 2 bases; unmatched junction bases: 7. The CDR3 is 19 residues long. CDR3 loop: CASSLEGLAGGPVPYEQYF. In DNA, the CDR3 is TGTGCCAGCAGCTTAGAGGGACTAGCGGGAGGGCCGGTGCCCTACGAGCAGTACTTC.